A selection of T cell receptor beta chains follows, all from one sample in a study of shared clonotypes between healthy human individuals. Using immunoSEQ multiplex PCR, the repertoire was profiled, and TCRdb retains in-frame clones only, with some absent. The sample lists about 2.1 million clones; 93% were seen once. Sequenced: naive CD8+ T cells from PBMCs. These receptors all stem from a man between 18 and 35 years old in good health. Some clones in this sample may be carry-over from other donors' samples. CDR3s include the opening cysteine and the closing phenylalanine or tryptophan. The D gene is left open where the match is weak. Clone size is stated in some rows and not others, as once, few, many or a class when expanded.

V,D,J,size,DNA,CDR3
TRBV28,TRBD2,TRBJ2-7,NA,TGTGCCAGCAGTGTTAGCGGGAGGGTGTACGAGCAGTACTTC,CASSVSGRVYEQYF
TRBV27,NA,TRBJ1-1,NA,TGTGCCAGCAGTTTAACACCCCTAAACGGAATGAACACTGAAGCTTTCTTT,CASSLTPLNGMNTEAFF
TRBV4-1,NA,TRBJ2-5,NA,TGCGCCAGCAGCCACGATTTAAGGCGGGAGACCCAGTACTTC,CASSHDLRRETQYF
TRBV28,TRBD1,TRBJ1-1,NA,TGTGCCAGCAGTTGGACAGGGCGGACTGAAGCTTTCTTT,CASSWTGRTEAFF
TRBV19,NA,TRBJ2-7,few,TGTGCCAGTAGTATAGTCGGTGGCAGAGTAAACGAGCAGTACTTC,CASSIVGGRVNEQYF
TRBV7-9,NA,TRBJ2-7,NA,TGTGCCAGCAGCTCCACCGGACCGGCGACTTACGAGCAGTACTTC,CASSSTGPATYEQYF
TRBV7-9,TRBD2,TRBJ2-3,NA,TGTGCCAGCAGCCCCCGACTAGCGGATCGCTCAGATACGCAGTATTTT,CASSPRLADRSDTQYF
TRBV7-9,TRBD2,TRBJ2-7,NA,TGTGCCAGCAGCTCGCTTAGCGGGAGGCGCTCCTACGAGCAGTACTTC,CASSSLSGRRSYEQYF
TRBV29-1,NA,TRBJ2-3,NA,TGCAGCGTTCTTGGGGGGTTCACAGATACGCAGTATTTT,CSVLGGFTDTQYF
TRBV19,NA,TRBJ1-5,NA,TGTGCCAGTAGTATGAGGGACGCTACGTATAGCAATCAGCCCCAGCATTTT,CASSMRDATYSNQPQHF
TRBV27,NA,TRBJ2-7,NA,TGTGCCAGCAGTTTAGCCCCAGTCGGGACACCCCTCGAGCAGTACTTC,CASSLAPVGTPLEQYF
TRBV2,TRBD1,TRBJ2-2,NA,TGTGCCAGCAGTAGCACCGGGACAGGTTATGACGGGGAGCTGTTTTTT,CASSSTGTGYDGELFF
TRBV7-3,NA,TRBJ2-1,NA,TGTGCCAGCAGCTTAAGCGGACTCCCCGGGGATGAGCAGTTCTTC,CASSLSGLPGDEQFF
TRBV6-1,NA,TRBJ2-5,NA,TGTGCCAGCAGTGAAGCGGGGGCCCCCCTCGGACAAGAGACCCAGTACTTC,CASSEAGAPLGQETQYF
TRBV5-1,NA,TRBJ2-3,NA,TGCGCCAGCAGCTTAAAAACCACAGATACGCAGTATTTT,CASSLKTTDTQYF